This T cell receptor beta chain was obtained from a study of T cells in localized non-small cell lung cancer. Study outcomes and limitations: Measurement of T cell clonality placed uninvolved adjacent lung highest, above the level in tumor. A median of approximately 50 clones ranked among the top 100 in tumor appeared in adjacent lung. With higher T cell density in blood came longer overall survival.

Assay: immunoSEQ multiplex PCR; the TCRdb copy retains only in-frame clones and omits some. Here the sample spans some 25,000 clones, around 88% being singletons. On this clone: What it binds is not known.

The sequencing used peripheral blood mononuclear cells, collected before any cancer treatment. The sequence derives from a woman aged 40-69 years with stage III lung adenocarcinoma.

CDR3 in amino acids: CASSPEGAGGYTF. The CDR3 DNA sequence: TGTGCCAGCAGCCCGGAGGGGGCAGGTGGCTACACCTTC. The V call is TRBV9, the J call TRBJ1-2, with TRBD1 matching over 7 bases. Germline CDR1 reads SGDLS; CDR2 reads YYNGEE. Trimming cost V 4 bases and J 7 bases; bases outside gene matches: 7. The CDR3 spans 13 residues.